This is a list of T cell receptor beta chains from one sample in a study of shared clonotypes between healthy human individuals. TCRdb's copy holds only in-frame clones and misses some; the assay was immunoSEQ multiplex PCR. The sample has about 120,000 clones; roughly two thirds are singletons. The sample consisted of memory CD8+ T cells sorted from blood. Every receptor here comes from a woman between 25 and 40 years old in good health. Each CDR3 is given without its conserved first and last residue.

V	J	CDR3
TRBV14	TRBJ2-4	ASSQGGNIQY
TRBV4-2	TRBJ2-7	ASSQVIGTSGYEQY
TRBV19	TRBJ1-5	ASKEGQGNQPQH
TRBV27	NA	ASSLRSPGTNYEQY
TRBV2	TRBJ2-5	ASSADYVRKETQY
TRBV4-1	TRBJ2-3	ASSQTPVAPSTDTQY
TRBV4-1	TRBJ2-1	ASSQEWTGGPYNEQF
TRBV27	TRBJ1-4	ASSLIGTDEKLF
TRBV2	TRBJ2-7	ASSETYYEQY
TRBV27	TRBJ2-3	ASRLAGGDTQY
TRBV6-6	TRBJ2-2	ASSYSGRITGELF
TRBV5-1	TRBJ2-1	ASSYSSGAYNEQF
TRBV19	TRBJ1-5	ASSRDTFGNQPQH
TRBV28	TRBJ2-7	ATKIAGSGEQY
TRBV27	TRBJ2-3	ASSFTISGMGADTQY
TRBV5-1	TRBJ2-3	ASSLWDRGTDTQY
TRBV29-1	TRBJ2-3	SVEEEGSTHYTDTQY
TRBV5-5	TRBJ2-7	ASRSGTGAYEQY
TRBV6-1	TRBJ2-7	ASSDLLADSSYEQY
TRBV29-1	TRBJ1-1	SVAQVEAF
TRBV19	TRBJ2-1	ASSPTSGIFNEQF
TRBV14	TRBJ1-2	ASSRGIRSYGYT
TRBV2	TRBJ1-2	ASREPEPYGYT
TRBV5-1	TRBJ2-1	ASSPLAGGPRRNNEQF
TRBV7-9	TRBJ2-3	ASTQPGQRYTDTQY
TRBV11-2	TRBJ2-7	ASSSSRGYSSYEQY
TRBV27	TRBJ2-1	ASSLRPSGTSFNEQF
TRBV7-2	TRBJ2-1	ASSLWDDVYEQF
TRBV27	TRBJ2-3	ASRRRGPVKRDTQY
TRBV28	TRBJ2-2	ASSFPPGELF
TRBV29-1	TRBJ2-2	TERVLTGELF
TRBV4-1	TRBJ2-7	ASSQDPSLDEQY
TRBV19	TRBJ2-1	ASTDEASSYNEQF
TRBV30	TRBJ1-1	AWNRGVNTEAF
TRBV28	TRBJ1-3	ASSPWRAGGGNTIY
TRBV28	TRBJ2-3	ASSFPGLAGGTDTQY
TRBV6-5	TRBJ1-2	ASSYSNRGGYT
TRBV29-1	TRBJ1-1	SAVPGQGVAEAF